The T cell receptor (beta chain) under discussion was sequenced for a study of blood T cell repertoires in COVID-19. Looking at the study overall: Spain, Italy and the United States supplied samples that represented acute and convalescent COVID-19. From T cells, B-cell-depleted T cells, or PBMCs came the material, which was cDNA or gDNA.

In the original processing: Cell counts per sample came from amplifying reference gene primers. Some clones are missing from TCRdb's copy, which holds only in-frame ones; the method was immunoSEQ multiplex PCR. D and trimming were read from the DNA, whereas the V and J calls and clone size are those reported in that table. This table has 97,000 or so clones, around 80% appearing once. Per the germline V gene, CDR1 is SGHTA and CDR2 is FQGNSA. Trimming stripped 5 bases from V and 7 bases from J, with 21 bases between. The CDR3 is made up of 16 amino acids. The chain carries TRBV7-2 and TRBJ2-1; a weak D match, TRBD2 (6 bases). Sequencing used peripheral blood. The TCR sequence derives from a man aged 55-75 years with acute or convalescent COVID-19. The CDR3, as DNA: TGTGCCAGCAGCCTTGGACCGCTAGCTAGCGTGAATGAGCAGTTCTTC. It yields the protein CASSLGPLASVNEQFF. Full variable domain (missing parts from reference TRBV7-2 and TRBJ2-1): GAGVSQSPSNKVTEKGKDVELRCDPISGHTALYWYRQSLGQGLEFLIYFQGNSAPDKSGLPSDRFSAERTGGSVSTLTIQRTQQEDSAVYLCASSLGPLASVNEQFFGPGTRLTVL.